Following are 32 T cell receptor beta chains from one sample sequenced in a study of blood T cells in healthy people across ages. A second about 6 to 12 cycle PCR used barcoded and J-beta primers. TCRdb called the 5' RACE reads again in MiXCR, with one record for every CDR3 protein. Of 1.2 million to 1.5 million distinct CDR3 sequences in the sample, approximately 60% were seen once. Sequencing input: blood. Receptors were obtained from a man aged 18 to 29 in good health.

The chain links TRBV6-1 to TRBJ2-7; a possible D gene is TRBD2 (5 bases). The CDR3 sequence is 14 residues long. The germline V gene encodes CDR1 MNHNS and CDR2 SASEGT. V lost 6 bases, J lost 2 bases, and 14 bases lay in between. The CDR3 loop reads CASRTTHGAYEQYF. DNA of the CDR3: TGTGCCAGCAGGACCACCCACGGGGCCTACGAGCAGTACTTC.

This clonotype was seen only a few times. This chain's CDR3 is CSVRVPTNNEQFF. In DNA, the CDR3 is TGCAGCGTCCGGGTCCCAACCAACAATGAGCAGTTCTTC. This chain links TRBV29-1 with TRBJ2-1, with no clear D. CDR1 SQVTM and CDR2 ANQGSEA come from the germline V gene. CDR3 size: 13 residues. Trimming removed 6 bases from V and 5 bases from J, with 14 bases in between.

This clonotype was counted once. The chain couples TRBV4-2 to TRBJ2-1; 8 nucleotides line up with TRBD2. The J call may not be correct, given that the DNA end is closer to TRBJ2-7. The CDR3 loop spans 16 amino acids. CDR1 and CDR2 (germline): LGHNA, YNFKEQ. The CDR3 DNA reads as TGTGCCAGCAGCCTACAAGCGGGGGACCTATACAATGAGCAGTACTTC. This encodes CASSLQAGDLYNEQYF.

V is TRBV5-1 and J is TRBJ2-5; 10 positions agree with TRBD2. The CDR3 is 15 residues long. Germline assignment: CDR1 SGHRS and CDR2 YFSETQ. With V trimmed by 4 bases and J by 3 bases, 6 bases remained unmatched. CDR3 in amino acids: CASSTQAGGEETQYF. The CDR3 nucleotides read TGCGCCAGCAGCACACAAGCGGGAGGGGAAGAGACCCAGTACTTC.

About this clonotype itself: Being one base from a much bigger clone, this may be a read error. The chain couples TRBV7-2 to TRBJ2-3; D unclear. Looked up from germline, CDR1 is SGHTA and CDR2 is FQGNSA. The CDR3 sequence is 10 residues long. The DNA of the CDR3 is TGTGCCAGCAGCACAAATACGCAGTATTTT. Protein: CASSTNTQYF.

The CDR3 DNA is TGTGCCAGCAGTGGGGGAGTAGCGGGCTACGAGCAGTACTTC. Encoded protein: CASSGGVAGYEQYF. The chain joins TRBV2 to TRBJ2-4; 7 nucleotides match TRBD2. The DNA end is more similar to TRBJ2-7, so the J call may be wrong. Germline lookup yields CDR1 SNHLY and CDR2 FYNNEI. The CDR3 consists of 14 residues.

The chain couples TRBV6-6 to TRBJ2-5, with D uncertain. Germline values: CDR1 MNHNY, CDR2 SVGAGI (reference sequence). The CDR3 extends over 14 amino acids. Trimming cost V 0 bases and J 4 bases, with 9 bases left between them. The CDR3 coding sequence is TGTGCCAGCAGTTACTCAAGAGTTGGAGAGACCCAGTACTTC. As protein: CASSYSRVGETQYF.

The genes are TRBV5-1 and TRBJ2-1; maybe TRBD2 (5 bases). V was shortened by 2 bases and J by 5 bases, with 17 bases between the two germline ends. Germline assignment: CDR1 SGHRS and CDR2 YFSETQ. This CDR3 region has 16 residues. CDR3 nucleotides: TGCGCCAGCAGCTTTGTTCTCTACGGGAACAACAATGAGCAGTTCTTC. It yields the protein CASSFVLYGNNNEQFF.

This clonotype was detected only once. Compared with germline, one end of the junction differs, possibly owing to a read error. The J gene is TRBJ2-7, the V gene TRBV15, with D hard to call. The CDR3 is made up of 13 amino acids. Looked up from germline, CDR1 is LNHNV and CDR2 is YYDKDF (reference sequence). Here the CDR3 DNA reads TGCGCCACCAGCAGTTCTCTGGCAGGACAGCAGTACTTC. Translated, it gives CATSSSLAGQQYF.

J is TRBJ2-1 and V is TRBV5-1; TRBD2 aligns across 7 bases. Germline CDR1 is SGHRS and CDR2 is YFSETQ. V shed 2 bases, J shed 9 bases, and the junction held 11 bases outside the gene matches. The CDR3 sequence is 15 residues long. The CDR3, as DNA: TGCGCCAGCAGCTTTGGGGAGGGCTATATTAGTGAGCAGTTCTTC. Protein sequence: CASSFGEGYISEQFF.

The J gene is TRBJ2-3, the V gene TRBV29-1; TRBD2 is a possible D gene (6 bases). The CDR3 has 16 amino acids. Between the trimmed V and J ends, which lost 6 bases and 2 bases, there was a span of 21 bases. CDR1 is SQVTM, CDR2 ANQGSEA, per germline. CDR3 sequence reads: CSVEGFIPLLTDTQYF. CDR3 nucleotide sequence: TGCAGCGTGGAGGGGTTCATACCCCTACTCACAGATACGCAGTATTTT.

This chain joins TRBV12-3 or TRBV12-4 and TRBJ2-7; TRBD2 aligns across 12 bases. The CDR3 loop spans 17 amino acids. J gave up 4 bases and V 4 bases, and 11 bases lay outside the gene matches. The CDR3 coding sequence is TGTGCCAGCAGTTCTCCCCGGACTAGCGGGACGATTTACGAGCAGTACTTC. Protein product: CASSSPRTSGTIYEQYF.

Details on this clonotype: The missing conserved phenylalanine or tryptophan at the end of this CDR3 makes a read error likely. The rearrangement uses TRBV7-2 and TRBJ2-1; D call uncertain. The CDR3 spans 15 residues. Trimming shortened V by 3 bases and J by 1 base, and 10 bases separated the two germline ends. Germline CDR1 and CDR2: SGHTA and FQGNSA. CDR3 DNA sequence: TGTGCCAGCAGCTTGTCGAGTGGTTCCTACAATGAGCAGTTCGTC. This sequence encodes CASSLSSGSYNEQFV.

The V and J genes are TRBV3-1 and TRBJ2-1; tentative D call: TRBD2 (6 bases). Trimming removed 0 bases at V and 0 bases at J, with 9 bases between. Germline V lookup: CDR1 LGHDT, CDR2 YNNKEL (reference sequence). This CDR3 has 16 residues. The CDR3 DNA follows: TGTGCCAGCAGCCAAGAGGGCGGGATCTCCTACAATGAGCAGTTCTTC. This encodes CASSQEGGISYNEQFF.

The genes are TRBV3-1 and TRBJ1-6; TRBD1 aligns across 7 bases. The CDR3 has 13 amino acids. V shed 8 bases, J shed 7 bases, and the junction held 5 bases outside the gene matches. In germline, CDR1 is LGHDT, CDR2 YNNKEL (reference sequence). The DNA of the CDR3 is TGTGCCAGCGCCGGGACAGACAATTCACCCCTCCACTTT. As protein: CASAGTDNSPLHF.

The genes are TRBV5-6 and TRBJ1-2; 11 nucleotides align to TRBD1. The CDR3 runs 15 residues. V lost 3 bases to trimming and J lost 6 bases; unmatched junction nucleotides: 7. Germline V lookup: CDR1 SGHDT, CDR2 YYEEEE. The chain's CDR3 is CASSYPGTGGDGYTF. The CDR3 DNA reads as TGTGCCAGCAGCTACCCCGGGACAGGGGGGGATGGCTACACCTTC.

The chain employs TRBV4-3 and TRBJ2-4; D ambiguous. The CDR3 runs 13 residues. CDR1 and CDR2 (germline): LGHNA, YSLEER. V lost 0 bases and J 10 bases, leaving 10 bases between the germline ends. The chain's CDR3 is CASSQDAFGIQYF. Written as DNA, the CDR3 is TGCGCCAGCAGCCAAGATGCATTCGGGATTCAGTACTTC.

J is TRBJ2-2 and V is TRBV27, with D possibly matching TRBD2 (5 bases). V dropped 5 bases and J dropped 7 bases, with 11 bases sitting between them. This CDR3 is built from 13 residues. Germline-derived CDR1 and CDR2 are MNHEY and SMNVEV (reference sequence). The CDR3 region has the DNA TGTGCCAGCAGTCCCCTACGGGGCGGGGAGCTGTTTTTT. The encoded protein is CASSPLRGGELFF.

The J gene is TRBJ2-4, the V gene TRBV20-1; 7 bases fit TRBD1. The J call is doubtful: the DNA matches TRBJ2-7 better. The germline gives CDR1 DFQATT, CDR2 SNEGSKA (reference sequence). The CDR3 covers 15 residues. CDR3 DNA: TGCAGTGCTAGAGAAACGGGACAGCCTAGCTACGAGCAGTACTTC. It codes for CSARETGQPSYEQYF.

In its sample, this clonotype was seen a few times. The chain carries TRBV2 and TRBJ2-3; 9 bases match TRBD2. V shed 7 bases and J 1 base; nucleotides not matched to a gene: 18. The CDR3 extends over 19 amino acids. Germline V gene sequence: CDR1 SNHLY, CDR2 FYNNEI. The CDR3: CASTGGRLAGISRTDTQYF. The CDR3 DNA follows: TGTGCCAGCACGGGGGGTAGGCTAGCGGGGATATCCCGCACAGATACGCAGTATTTT. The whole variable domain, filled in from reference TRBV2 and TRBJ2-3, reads EPEVTQTPSHQVTQMGQEVILRCVPISNHLYFYWYRQILGQKVEFLVSFYNNEISEKSEIFDDQFSVERPDGSNFTLKIRSTKLEDSAMYFCASTGGRLAGISRTDTQYFGPGTRLTVL.

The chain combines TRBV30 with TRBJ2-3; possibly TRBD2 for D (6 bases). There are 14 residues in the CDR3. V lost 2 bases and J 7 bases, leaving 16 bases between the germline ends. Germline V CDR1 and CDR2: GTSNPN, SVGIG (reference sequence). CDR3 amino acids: CAWSSYSGTHTQYF. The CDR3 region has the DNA TGTGCCTGGAGTTCATACTCAGGGACTCATACGCAGTATTTT. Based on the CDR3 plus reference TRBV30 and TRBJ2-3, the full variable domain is SQTIHQWPATLVQPVGSPLSLECTVEGTSNPNLYWYRQAAGRGLQLLFYSVGIGQISSEVPQNLSASRPQDRQFILSSKKLLLSDSGFYLCAWSSYSGTHTQYFGPGTRLTVL.

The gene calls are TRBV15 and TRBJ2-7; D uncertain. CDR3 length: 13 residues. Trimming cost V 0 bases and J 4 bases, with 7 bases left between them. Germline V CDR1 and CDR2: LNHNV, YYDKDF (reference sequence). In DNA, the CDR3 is TGTGCCACCAGCAGAGATAATTGGTACGAGCAGTACTTC. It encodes CATSRDNWYEQYF. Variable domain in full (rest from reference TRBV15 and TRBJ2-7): DAMVIQNPRYQVTQFGKPVTLSCSQTLNHNVMYWYQQKSSQAPKLLFHYYDKDFNNEADTPDNFQSRRPNTSFCFLDIRSPGLGDTAMYLCATSRDNWYEQYFGPGTRLTVT.

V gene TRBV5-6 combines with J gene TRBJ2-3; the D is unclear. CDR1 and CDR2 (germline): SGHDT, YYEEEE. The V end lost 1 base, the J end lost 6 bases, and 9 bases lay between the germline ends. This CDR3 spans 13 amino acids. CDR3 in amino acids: CASSLWLGDTQYF. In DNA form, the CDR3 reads TGTGCCAGCAGCTTGTGGCTGGGGGATACGCAGTATTTT.

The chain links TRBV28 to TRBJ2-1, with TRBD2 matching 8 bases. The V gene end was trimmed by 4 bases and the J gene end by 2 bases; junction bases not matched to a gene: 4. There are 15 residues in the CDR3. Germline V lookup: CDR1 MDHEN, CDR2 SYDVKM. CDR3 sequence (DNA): TGTGCCAGCAGTTCCCCGGGGGGGCCCTACAATGAGCAGTTCTTC. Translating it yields CASSSPGGPYNEQFF.

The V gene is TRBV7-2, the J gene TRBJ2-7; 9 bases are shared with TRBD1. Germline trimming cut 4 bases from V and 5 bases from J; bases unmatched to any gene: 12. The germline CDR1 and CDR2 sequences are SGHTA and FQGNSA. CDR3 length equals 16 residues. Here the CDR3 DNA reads TGTGCCAGCAGCTCCAGTACAGGGGGCGCCGGCGACGAGCAGTACTTC. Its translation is CASSSSTGGAGDEQYF.

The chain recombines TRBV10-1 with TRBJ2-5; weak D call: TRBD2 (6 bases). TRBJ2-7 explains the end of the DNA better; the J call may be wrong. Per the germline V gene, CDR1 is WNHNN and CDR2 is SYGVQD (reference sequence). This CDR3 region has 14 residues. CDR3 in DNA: TGCGCCAGCAGTGCGGGGGTTAGGGACTACGAGCAGTACTTC. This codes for CASSAGVRDYEQYF.

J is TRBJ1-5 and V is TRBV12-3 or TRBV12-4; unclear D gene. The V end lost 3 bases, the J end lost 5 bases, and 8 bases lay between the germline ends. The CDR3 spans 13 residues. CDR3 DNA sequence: TGTGCCAGCAGTTTTATTGAGCATCAGCCCCAGCATTTT. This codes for CASSFIEHQPQHF.

CDR3 protein: CASRGGRSSTDTQYF. Written as DNA, the CDR3 is TGCGCCAGCAGAGGCGGGAGGTCCAGCACAGATACGCAGTATTTT. The chain employs TRBV4-1 and TRBJ2-3; TRBD2 matches at 8 bases. V shed 6 bases and J 0 bases; nucleotides not matched to a gene: 5. This CDR3 spans 15 amino acids. Per the germline V gene, CDR1 is MGHRA and CDR2 is YSYEKL.

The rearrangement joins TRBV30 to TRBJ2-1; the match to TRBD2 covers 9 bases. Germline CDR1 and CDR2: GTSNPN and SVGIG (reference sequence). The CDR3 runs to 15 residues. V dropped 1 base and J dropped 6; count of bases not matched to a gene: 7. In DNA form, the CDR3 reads TGTGCCTGGAGTGAGGCTGGCGGGAGGGCCAATGAGCAGTTCTTC. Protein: CAWSEAGGRANEQFF.

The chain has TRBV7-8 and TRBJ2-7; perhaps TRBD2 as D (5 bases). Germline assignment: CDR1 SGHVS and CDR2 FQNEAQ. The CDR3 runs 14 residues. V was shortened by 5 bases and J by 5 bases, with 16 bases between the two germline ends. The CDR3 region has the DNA TGTGCCAGCAGCCCAAGCGGAGGAACCCACGAGCAGTACTTC. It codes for CASSPSGGTHEQYF.

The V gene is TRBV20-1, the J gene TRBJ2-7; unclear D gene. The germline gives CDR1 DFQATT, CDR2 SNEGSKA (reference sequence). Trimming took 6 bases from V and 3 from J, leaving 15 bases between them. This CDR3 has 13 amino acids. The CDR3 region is CSAPPRAVYEQYF. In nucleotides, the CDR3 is TGCAGTGCCCCCCCCCGGGCTGTCTACGAGCAGTACTTC.

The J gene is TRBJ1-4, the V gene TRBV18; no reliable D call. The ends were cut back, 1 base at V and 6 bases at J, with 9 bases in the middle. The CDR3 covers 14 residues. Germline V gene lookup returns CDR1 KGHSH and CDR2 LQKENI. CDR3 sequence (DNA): TGTGCCAGCTCACCACGGGGTATGGATGAAAAACTGTTTTTT. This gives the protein CASSPRGMDEKLFF.